The present T cell receptor beta chain was sequenced within a study of control samples from healthy donors and cancer patients. Sequencing used immunoSEQ multiplex PCR; TCRdb keeps in-frame clones, though not all of them. The sample shows under 150,000 clones, approximately 94% of them seen only once. The CDR3 has 10 amino acids. From germline, CDR1 is DFQATT and CDR2 SNEGSKA (reference sequence). V was trimmed by 5 bases and J by 10 bases, leaving 8 bases between them. J is TRBJ1-4 and V is TRBV20-1; D is unclear. What was sequenced was PBMCs. The origin of this receptor is a man aged 50 or older with head and neck cancer. CDR3 sequence (DNA): TGCAGTGCTTGGGAAGGAAAACTGTTTTTT. Protein sequence: CSAWEGKLFF.